This TCR beta chain emerged from a study of a mutant IDH1 vaccine in newly diagnosed glioma. Study context: Patients were pretreated with radiotherapy, temozolomide, or both, mostly both.

Clones were sequenced by immunoSEQ multiplex PCR, and TCRdb holds only the in-frame ones, with some missing. The table has about 54,000 clones, roughly 80% seen once. The CDR3 covers 14 residues. V was trimmed by 4 bases and J by 4 bases, leaving 16 bases between them. In germline, CDR1 is SQVTM, CDR2 ANQGSEA. Time point reported: baseline, week 1 (first vaccination visit). Regarding treatment: pre-vaccination baseline after standard-of-care therapy. The specimen comprised PBMCs, sampled from a glioma patient treated with radiotherapy, temozolomide or both. The chain couples TRBV29-1 to TRBJ1-2, with a tentative D call TRBD1 (5 bases). The source of this sequence is a young man with glioma. CDR3 residues: CSVGGMTAPYGYTF. The CDR3 nucleotides are TGCAGCGTTGGGGGAATGACAGCCCCCTATGGCTACACCTTC.